Listed here are 2 T cell receptor beta chains from one sample, sequenced in a study of long-term antiretroviral therapy in people with HIV. With survey level as its setting, the immunoSEQ assay was v3.0. TCRdb's copy holds only in-frame clones and misses some; the assay was immunoSEQ multiplex PCR. This sample yields around 21,000 clones, of which about 76% are seen a single time; approximately 12% belongs to the top ten. The sample consisted of unsorted PBMCs, taken 0.1 years before starting antiretroviral therapy. The receptor set was obtained from a man aged 35-49 years with HIV.

V gene TRBV28 combines with J gene TRBJ1-4, with D possibly TRBD1 on 5 matching bases. The CDR3 totals 11 residues. V lost 8 bases, J lost 6 bases, and 7 bases lay in between. CDR1 MDHEN and CDR2 SYDVKM come from the germline V gene. Here the CDR3 DNA reads TGTGCCAGCCGGGGGTATGAAAAACTGTTTTTT. Translated, it gives CASRGYEKLFF.

In nucleotides, the CDR3 is TGTGCCAGCCGATTAGGCAGGGCGGGGACTGAAGCTTTCTTT. Translation: CASRLGRAGTEAFF. The rearrangement links TRBV27 to TRBJ1-1; a weak D match, TRBD1 (5 bases). The V gene lost 8 bases and the J gene lost 5 bases, with 18 bases spanning the gap. The CDR3 extends over 14 amino acids. Per the germline V gene, CDR1 is MNHEY and CDR2 is SMNVEV (reference sequence).